The present T cell receptor (beta chain) was sequenced within a study of blood T cells in healthy people across ages. In the case of this clonotype: The antigen is undetermined.

A minimum of 6 micrograms of total RNA was extracted per sample. Together with a sample-barcoded 5' primer, a J-beta primer mix was included in a second PCR lasting 7 to 11 cycles. From the 5' RACE reads, TCRdb called clonotypes with MiXCR, one entry per CDR3 protein. The data hold roughly 1.6 million distinct CDR3 sequences, with roughly a third observed a single time. Study-level findings and limits: Long-lived donors carried more naive CD4+ cells and greater diversity than aged donors. There was no known CMV status for donors, so expanded clonotype changes were possibly confounded. Observed TCR beta diversity per million T cells went down as age went up. This fall followed a roughly linear course with age.

Sequenced material: blood. The sequence derives from a woman between 25 and 40 years old in good health.

CDR3 protein: CASSPITGLATGELFF. The DNA of the CDR3 is TGTGCCAGCAGTCCAATCACGGGACTAGCTACCGGGGAGCTGTTTTTT. The gene calls are TRBV12-3 or TRBV12-4 and TRBJ2-2; 9 nucleotides match TRBD2. The V gene end was trimmed by 5 bases and the J gene end by 5 bases; junction bases not matched to a gene: 9. The CDR3 covers 16 residues.